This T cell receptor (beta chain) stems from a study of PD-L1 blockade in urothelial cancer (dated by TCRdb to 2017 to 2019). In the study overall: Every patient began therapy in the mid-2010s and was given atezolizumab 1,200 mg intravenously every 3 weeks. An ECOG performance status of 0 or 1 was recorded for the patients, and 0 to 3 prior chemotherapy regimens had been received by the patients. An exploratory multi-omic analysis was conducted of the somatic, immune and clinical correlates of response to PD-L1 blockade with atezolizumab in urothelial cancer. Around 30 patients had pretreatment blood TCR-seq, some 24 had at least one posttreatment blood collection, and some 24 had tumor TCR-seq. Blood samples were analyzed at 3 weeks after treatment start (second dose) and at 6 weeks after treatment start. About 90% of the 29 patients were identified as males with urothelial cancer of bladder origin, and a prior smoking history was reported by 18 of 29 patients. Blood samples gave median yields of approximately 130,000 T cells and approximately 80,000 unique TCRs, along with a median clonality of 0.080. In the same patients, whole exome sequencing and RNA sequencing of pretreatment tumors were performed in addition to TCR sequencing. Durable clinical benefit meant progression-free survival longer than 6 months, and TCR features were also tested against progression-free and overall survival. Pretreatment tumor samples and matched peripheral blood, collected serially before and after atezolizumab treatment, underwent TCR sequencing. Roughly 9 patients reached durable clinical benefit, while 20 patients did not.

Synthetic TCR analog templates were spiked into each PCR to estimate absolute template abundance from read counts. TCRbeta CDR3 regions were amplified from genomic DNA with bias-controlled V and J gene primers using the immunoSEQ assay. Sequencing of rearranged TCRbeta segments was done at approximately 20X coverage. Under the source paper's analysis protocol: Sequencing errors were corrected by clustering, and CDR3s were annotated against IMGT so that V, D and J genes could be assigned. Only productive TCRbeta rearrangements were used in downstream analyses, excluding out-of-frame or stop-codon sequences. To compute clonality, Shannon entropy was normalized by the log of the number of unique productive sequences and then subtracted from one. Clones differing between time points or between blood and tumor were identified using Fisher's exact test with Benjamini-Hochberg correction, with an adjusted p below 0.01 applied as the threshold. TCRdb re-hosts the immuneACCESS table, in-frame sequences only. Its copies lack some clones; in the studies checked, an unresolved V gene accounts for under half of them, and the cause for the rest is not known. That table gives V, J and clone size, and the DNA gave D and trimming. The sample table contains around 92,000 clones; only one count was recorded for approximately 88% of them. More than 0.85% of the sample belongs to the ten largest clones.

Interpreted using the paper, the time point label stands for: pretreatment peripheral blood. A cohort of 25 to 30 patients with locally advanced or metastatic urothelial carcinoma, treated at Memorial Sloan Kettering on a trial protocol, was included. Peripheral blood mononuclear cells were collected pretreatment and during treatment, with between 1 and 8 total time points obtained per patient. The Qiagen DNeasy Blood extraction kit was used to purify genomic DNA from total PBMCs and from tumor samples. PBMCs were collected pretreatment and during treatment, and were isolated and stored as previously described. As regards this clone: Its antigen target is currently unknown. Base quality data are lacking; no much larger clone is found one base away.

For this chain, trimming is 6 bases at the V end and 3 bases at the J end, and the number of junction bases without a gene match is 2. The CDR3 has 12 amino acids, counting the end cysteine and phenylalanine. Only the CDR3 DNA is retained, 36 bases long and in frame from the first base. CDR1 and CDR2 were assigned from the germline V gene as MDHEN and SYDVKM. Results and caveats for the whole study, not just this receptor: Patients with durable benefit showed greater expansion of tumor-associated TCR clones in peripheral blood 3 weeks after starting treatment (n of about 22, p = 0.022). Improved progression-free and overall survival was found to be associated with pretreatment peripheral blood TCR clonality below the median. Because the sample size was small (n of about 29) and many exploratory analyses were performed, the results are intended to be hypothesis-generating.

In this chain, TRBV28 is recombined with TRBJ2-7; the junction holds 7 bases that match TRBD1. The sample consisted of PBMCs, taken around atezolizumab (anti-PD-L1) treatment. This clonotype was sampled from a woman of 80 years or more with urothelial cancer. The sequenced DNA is TGTGCCAGCAGCAGGGGGTACTACGAGCAGTACTTC. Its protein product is CASSRGYYEQYF.